These T cell receptor beta chains were read from a single sample in a study of blood T cells in healthy people across ages. MiXCR, applied by TCRdb to the 5' RACE reads, yields one record per CDR3 protein. The table has around 520,000 distinct CDR3 sequences, about 25% seen once. This sample was shared with a second study, whose subject was T cells of mothers and their children.

Material for sequencing was blood. Receptors were obtained from a boy aged 2 to 10 in good health. Both conserved end residues are part of each CDR3. D genes are given only for firm matches. Clone size, where shown, is once, few, many, or a class for clones that have expanded.

clone_size	v_call	j_call	d_call	cdr3_aa	cdr3_nt
few	TRBV12-3/TRBV12-4	TRBJ2-3	-	CASSVPEVGGTDTQYF	TGTGCCAGCAGCGTCCCGGAGGTTGGAGGTACAGATACGCAGTATTTT
few	TRBV10-3	TRBJ1-2	-	CAISESRSGYTF	TGTGCCATCAGTGAGTCGCGAAGCGGCTACACCTTC
few	TRBV10-2	TRBJ1-5	-	CASRQGPNQPQHF	TGCGCCAGCCGACAAGGGCCGAATCAGCCCCAGCATTTT
few	TRBV11-2	TRBJ2-3	TRBD2	CASSFLSGGGTDTQYF	TGTGCCAGCAGCTTTCTTAGCGGGGGAGGCACAGATACGCAGTATTTT
-	TRBV7-6	TRBJ2-1	-	CASSHRKNEQFF	TGTGCCAGCAGCCACCGCAAAAATGAGCAGTTCTTC
once	TRBV7-2	TRBJ2-7	-	CASSPSGYPILSYEQYF	TGTGCCAGCAGCCCATCGGGGTATCCCATCCTGTCCTACGAGCAGTACTTC
few	TRBV20-1	TRBJ2-6	-	CSAPFRLGANVLTF	TGCAGTGCCCCCTTTCGACTGGGGGCCAACGTCCTGACTTTC
many	TRBV12-3/TRBV12-4	TRBJ2-7	-	CASSPGFEQYF	TGTGCCAGCAGTCCGGGGTTCGAGCAGTACTTC
few	TRBV29-1	TRBJ1-1	TRBD1	CSVDSPGGITEAFF	TGCAGCGTCGATAGCCCAGGGGGCATTACTGAAGCTTTCTTT
few	TRBV6-6	TRBJ1-5	-	CASRPQGNQPQHF	TGTGCCAGCAGGCCCCAGGGCAATCAGCCCCAGCATTTT
-	TRBV4-3	TRBJ2-3	TRBD2	CASSQNSGASTDTQYF	TGCGCCAGCAGTCAAAATAGCGGGGCTAGCACAGATACGCAGTATTTT
-	TRBV20-1	TRBJ2-7	-	CSARDHAGVDYEQYF	TGCAGTGCTAGAGATCATGCGGGTGTCGACTACGAGCAGTACTTC
few	TRBV11-2	TRBJ2-5	TRBD1	CASRSRTGGGETQYF	TGTGCCAGCAGATCTAGGACAGGGGGCGGAGAGACCCAGTACTTC
-	TRBV4-2	TRBJ2-7	TRBD2	CASSQDSSGGPYEQYF	TGTGCCAGCAGCCAAGATTCTAGCGGGGGACCCTACGAGCAGTACTTC
few	TRBV6-2/TRBV6-3	TRBJ2-5	TRBD2	CASSYSRGVEQETQYF	TGTGCCAGCAGTTACTCACGGGGGGTGGAACAAGAGACCCAGTACTTC
-	TRBV5-5	TRBJ2-7	TRBD1	CASAWPGQGAYDEQYF	TGTGCCAGCGCCTGGCCGGGACAGGGGGCTTACGACGAGCAGTACTTC
few	TRBV27	TRBJ2-7	-	CASSLGAYLLYEQYF	TGTGCCAGCAGTTTAGGGGCCTATCTCTTATACGAGCAGTACTTC
-	TRBV3-1	TRBJ2-7	-	CASSQDRQGKVEQYF	TGTGCCAGCAGCCAAGATAGGCAGGGAAAGGTGGAGCAGTACTTC
-	TRBV18	TRBJ2-5	TRBD1	CASSPTRTGQETQYF	TGTGCCAGCTCACCAACCCGGACAGGGCAAGAGACCCAGTACTTC
-	TRBV5-1	TRBJ2-1	-	CASSSGEYNEQFF	TGCGCCAGCAGCTCCGGGGAGTACAATGAGCAGTTCTTC
-	TRBV29-1	TRBJ2-1	TRBD1	CSVALTGGNSPEQFF	TGCAGCGTCGCCCTTACAGGGGGTAACTCGCCTGAGCAGTTCTTC
-	TRBV30	TRBJ1-6	-	CAWSGLKESLHF	TGTGCCTGGAGTGGATTAAAGGAGTCCCTCCACTTT
-	TRBV30	TRBJ2-3	TRBD1	CAWRQGPNTDTQYF	TGTGCCTGGCGACAGGGGCCCAACACAGATACGCAGTATTTT
-	TRBV12-3/TRBV12-4	TRBJ1-1	-	CASTLHLGTEAFF	TGTGCCAGCACCTTACACCTCGGGACTGAAGCTTTCTTT
few	TRBV29-1	TRBJ1-4	-	CSVQRTDRIEKLFF	TGCAGCGTCCAGAGGACAGATAGGATCGAAAAACTGTTTTTT
few	TRBV11-2	TRBJ2-5	-	CASRPQGLGETQYF	TGTGCCAGCAGACCACAGGGTCTTGGAGAGACCCAGTACTTC
few	TRBV20-1	TRBJ2-4	-	CSARGFGKKQGRENIQYF	TGCAGTGCTAGAGGCTTCGGGAAAAAACAGGGTAGAGAAAACATTCAGTACTTC
few	TRBV27	TRBJ2-5	TRBD1	CASSMWTGDETQYF	TGTGCCAGCAGTATGTGGACAGGCGACGAGACCCAGTACTTC
-	TRBV5-4	TRBJ2-2	TRBD2	CASSLIAGDTGELFF	TGTGCCAGCAGCTTGATTGCGGGAGACACCGGGGAGCTGTTTTTT
few	TRBV21-1	TRBJ2-7	-	CASSTWTILLRLAGVSEQYF	TGTGCCAGCAGCACCTGGACAATCCTCCTCCGACTAGCGGGAGTGAGCGAGCAGTACTTC
few	TRBV6-5	TRBJ1-4	TRBD1	CASSVDRGRNEKLFF	TGTGCCAGCAGCGTAGACAGGGGAAGGAATGAAAAACTGTTTTTT
-	TRBV12-3/TRBV12-4	TRBJ2-3	-	CASSLGVAGDTQCF	TGTGCCAGCAGTTTAGGTGTGGCTGGAGATACGCAGTGTTTT
-	TRBV5-4	TRBJ2-1	-	CASSLGLAGTRGNEQFF	TGTGCCAGCAGCTTGGGATTAGCGGGGACCAGGGGGAATGAGCAGTTCTTC
-	TRBV6-5	TRBJ2-7	-	CASSYGPYSYEQYF	TGTGCCAGCAGTTACGGGCCCTACTCCTACGAGCAGTACTTC
many	TRBV5-1	TRBJ1-2	-	CASSWGVTDYGYTF	TGCGCCAGCAGCTGGGGGGTGACAGACTATGGCTACACCTTC
-	TRBV13	TRBJ2-1	TRBD1	CASGTASYNEQFF	TGTGCCAGCGGGACAGCCTCCTACAATGAGCAGTTCTTC
-	TRBV27	TRBJ2-7	-	CASSSARTPYEQYF	TGTGCCAGCAGTTCGGCCCGGACACCCTACGAGCAGTACTTC
few	TRBV29-1	TRBJ2-2	-	CSVATGFEAGELFF	TGCAGCGTTGCTACAGGGTTTGAGGCCGGGGAGCTGTTTTTT
-	TRBV28	TRBJ2-3	-	CASSLPPSTDTQYF	TGTGCCAGCAGTTTACCGCCGAGCACAGATACGCAGTATTTT
-	TRBV7-9	TRBJ2-1	-	CASSLGGAGLYNEQFF	TGTGCCAGCAGCTTAGGCGGGGCTGGCCTCTACAATGAGCAGTTCTTC
few	TRBV3-1	TRBJ1-2	-	CASSPTLGRQGYGYTF	TGTGCCAGCAGCCCGACCCTCGGGAGGCAGGGCTATGGCTACACCTTC
-	TRBV20-1	TRBJ1-3	-	CSATHRAGNTTYF	TGCAGTGCTACCCACAGGGCTGGAAACACCACATATTTT
-	TRBV20-1	TRBJ1-1	TRBD1	CSAQGGNTEAFF	TGCAGTGCCCAGGGGGGAAACACTGAAGCTTTCTTT
-	TRBV9	TRBJ2-3	-	CASSVDLLAEIDTQYF	TGTGCCAGCAGCGTAGACTTACTTGCAGAAATAGATACGCAGTATTTT
-	TRBV6-6	TRBJ1-4	-	CASRADGGLEKLFF	TGTGCCAGCAGGGCGGACGGGGGGCTGGAAAAACTGTTTTTT
-	TRBV29-1	TRBJ1-1	-	CSKVRGGTEAFF	TGCAGCAAGGTTCGGGGTGGCACTGAAGCTTTCTTT